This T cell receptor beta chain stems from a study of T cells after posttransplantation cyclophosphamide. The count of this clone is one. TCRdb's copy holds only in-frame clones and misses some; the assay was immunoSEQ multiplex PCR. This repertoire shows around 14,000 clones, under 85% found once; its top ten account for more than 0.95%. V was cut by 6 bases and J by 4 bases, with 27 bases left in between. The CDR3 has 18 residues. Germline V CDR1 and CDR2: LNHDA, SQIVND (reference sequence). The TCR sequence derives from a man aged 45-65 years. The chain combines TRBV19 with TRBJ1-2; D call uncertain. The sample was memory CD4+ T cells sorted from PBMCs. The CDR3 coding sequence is TGTGCCAGTAGACCGAGATCGGCGGGCGGCGGGCCCTCCTATGGCTACACCTTC. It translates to CASRPRSAGGGPSYGYTF.